The rows below give T cell receptor beta chains drawn from one sample of a study of blood T cell repertoires in COVID-19. Sequencing was performed with immunoSEQ multiplex PCR; in TCRdb, only in-frame clones are kept and a portion is missing. The table records about 280,000 clones, 85% of them present only once. The sequencing sample was made of PBMCs or T cells enriched from blood (not recorded which). The receptors come from a woman aged 45-60 years who had recovered from COVID-19. The CDR3 runs from the conserved cysteine through the conserved F or W. The order of the fields is CDR3 length, clone size, V gene, D gene, J gene, CDR3 DNA, CDR3 protein. The D gene is left open where the match is weak. Not every row has a clone size; where given, it reads once, few, many or a size class.

15	.	TRBV6-5	.	TRBJ1-2	TGTGCCAGCAGTTACTCGCCAGGGAGGAGTTATGGCTACACCTTC	CASSYSPGRSYGYTF
15	.	TRBV4-2	.	TRBJ1-1	TGTGCCAGCAGCCAAGTAGGTTGGGGAGAGACTGAAGCTTTCTTT	CASSQVGWGETEAFF
15	.	TRBV19	.	TRBJ2-1	TGTGCCAGTAGTATTCACTCGGGATCTCACAATGAGCAGTTCTTC	CASSIHSGSHNEQFF
14	.	TRBV11-2	.	TRBJ2-7	TGTGCCAGCAGCCGGCTGGGCAGCTCCTACGAGCAGTACTTC	CASSRLGSSYEQYF
12	.	TRBV2	.	TRBJ1-5	TGTGCCAGCAGTGAACAGGGAGGGGCCCAGCATTTT	CASSEQGGAQHF
16	.	TRBV30	.	TRBJ1-6	TGTGCCTCAACGGACGATCCTACAGGGAATTATTCACCCCTCCACTTT	CASTDDPTGNYSPLHF
15	.	TRBV27	TRBD1	TRBJ2-2	TGTGCCAGCAGTTCCGGACAGGGGTTAGTCGGGGAGCTGTTTTTT	CASSSGQGLVGELFF
17	.	TRBV6-1	.	TRBJ2-2	TGTGCCAGCAGTGTTACTCGGTCCAGCGGGTACACCGGGGAGCTGTTTTTT	CASSVTRSSGYTGELFF
14	.	TRBV6-5	TRBD1	TRBJ1-3	TGTGCCAGCAGTACAGGGGATAGCGGAAACACCATATATTTT	CASSTGDSGNTIYF
15	.	TRBV5-1	.	TRBJ2-3	TGCGCCAGCAGCTTGTCGGGGGTTAGCACAGATACGCAGTATTTT	CASSLSGVSTDTQYF
17	.	TRBV11-2	TRBD2	TRBJ2-3	TGTGCCAGCAGCCTACTAAGACTAGCGGGTAGCACAGATACGCAGTATTTT	CASSLLRLAGSTDTQYF
14	.	TRBV5-1	.	TRBJ1-2	TGCGCCAGCACCGAGGGAGGAGCTAACTATGGCTACACCTTC	CASTEGGANYGYTF
13	.	TRBV5-1	.	TRBJ2-1	TGCGCCAGCAGTGAGATTCCAAACAATGAGCAGTTCTTC	CASSEIPNNEQFF
16	.	TRBV25-1	.	TRBJ2-7	TGTGCCAGCAGTGGAGACAGGTATGGGGCCTCCTACGAGCAGTACTTC	CASSGDRYGASYEQYF
17	.	TRBV3-1/TRBV3-2	TRBD2	TRBJ2-1	TGTGCCAGCAGCCAAGACATAGCTAGCGGGGGGTACAATGAGCAGTTCTTC	CASSQDIASGGYNEQFF
17	.	TRBV3-1/TRBV3-2	TRBD2	TRBJ2-7	TGTGCCAGCAGCCCAGCTCCGGGACTAGTCGCGTCCTACGAGCAGTACTTC	CASSPAPGLVASYEQYF
15	once	TRBV27	TRBD1	TRBJ2-7	TGTGCCAGCAGTCCCCCCCCGGGACAGGCCTACGAGCAGTACTTC	CASSPPPGQAYEQYF
13	few	TRBV27	.	TRBJ2-5	TGTGCCAGCAGTTTACAGGGAACAGAGACCCAGTACTTC	CASSLQGTETQYF
17	.	TRBV24-1	TRBD2	TRBJ2-7	TGTGCCACCAGTGGCCCTAGCGGGGACAGAAGCTCCTACGAGCAGTACTTC	CATSGPSGDRSSYEQYF
15	.	TRBV3-1/TRBV3-2	.	TRBJ1-5	TGTGCCAGCAGCCAAGATTCCAGGGGCAATCAGCCCCAGCATTTT	CASSQDSRGNQPQHF
16	.	TRBV15	.	TRBJ2-7	TGTGCCACCAGCACCCCCCCTGGAACAGGCTCCTACGAGCAGTACTTC	CATSTPPGTGSYEQYF
18	once	TRBV5-1	TRBD2	TRBJ2-6	TGCGCCAGCAGCCCTGTAAGCGGGGGGAGTTCTGGGGCCAACGTCCTGACTTTC	CASSPVSGGSSGANVLTF
11	.	TRBV5-4	.	TRBJ1-2	TGTGCCAGCAGCTCAGGTTATGGCTACACCTTC	CASSSGYGYTF
12	.	TRBV6-2/TRBV6-3	.	TRBJ2-7	TGTGCCAGCAGTTTTCGTCTTAACGAGCAGTACTTC	CASSFRLNEQYF
17	.	TRBV9	TRBD2	TRBJ2-5	TGTGCCAGCAGCTCCCGGGGGGGGGACCTCCTGCAAGAGACCCAGTACTTC	CASSSRGGDLLQETQYF
15	.	TRBV5-1	TRBD1	TRBJ1-1	TGCGCCAGCAGCTTGGAGAGGACAGGGGGCACTGAAGCTTTCTTT	CASSLERTGGTEAFF
17	.	TRBV5-1	TRBD2	TRBJ2-5	TGCGCCAGCAGCACCGGACTAGCGGGGTCCCTGGGGGAGACCCAGTACTTC	CASSTGLAGSLGETQYF
14	.	TRBV5-4	.	TRBJ2-7	TGTGCCAGCAGGAAACGGGACTCGAGCTACGAGCAGTACTTC	CASRKRDSSYEQYF
15	.	TRBV15	TRBD1	TRBJ1-1	TGTGCCACCAGCAGCGGGACAGGGGGCCGCACTGAAGCTTTCTTT	CATSSGTGGRTEAFF
12	.	TRBV6-1	.	TRBJ1-1	TGTGCCAGCAGTGAACGGGACACTGAAGCTTTCTTT	CASSERDTEAFF
13	once	TRBV19	.	TRBJ1-2	TGTGCCAGTAGTATTGGCAGGAACTATGGCTACACCTTC	CASSIGRNYGYTF
14	.	TRBV19	.	TRBJ2-5	TGTGCCAGTAGTACCATGACAGATCAAGAGACCCAGTACTTC	CASSTMTDQETQYF
13	.	TRBV27	.	TRBJ2-7	TGTGCCAGCAGTTTATCGGCCAGCTACGAGCAGTACTTC	CASSLSASYEQYF
14	.	TRBV13	TRBD1	TRBJ2-7	TGTGCCAGCAGCTTCCAGGGGGAAAACTACGAGCAGTACTTC	CASSFQGENYEQYF
14	.	TRBV4-3	TRBD1	TRBJ1-1	TGCGCCAGCAGCCGGGACAGGGCGAACACTGAAGCTTTCTTT	CASSRDRANTEAFF
17	few	TRBV25-1	TRBD1	TRBJ1-5	TGTGCCAGCCGCCTACCGGGACAGGGAAGGAGCAATCAGCCCCAGCATTTT	CASRLPGQGRSNQPQHF
14	.	TRBV3-1/TRBV3-2	TRBD1	TRBJ1-5	TGTGCCAGCAGCCCAGCACAGGGGACCGGGCCCCAGCATTTT	CASSPAQGTGPQHF
16	.	TRBV27	TRBD1	TRBJ1-2	TGTGCCAGCAGTCTAACTCCCGGGACAGGGGTTCTCGGCTACACCTTC	CASSLTPGTGVLGYTF
13	.	TRBV6-5	.	TRBJ2-5	TGTGCCAGCAGTTACGAACAGGTAGAGACCCAGTACTTC	CASSYEQVETQYF
13	once	TRBV7-9	.	TRBJ1-4	TGTGCCAGCAGCTTAAAGGCGGCGGGAAGACTGTTTTTT	CASSLKAAGRLFF
15	.	TRBV7-2	.	TRBJ2-3	TGTGCCAGCAGCGCCCACAGTACTAGCACAGATACGCAGTATTTT	CASSAHSTSTDTQYF
13	.	TRBV18	.	TRBJ1-1	TGTGCCAGCTCCCCCCTACAGGGTTTTGGAGCTTTCTTT	CASSPLQGFGAFF
15	.	TRBV9	.	TRBJ1-5	TGTGCCAGCAGCCCGAGCCCCCTCCTTAATCAGCCCCAGCATTTT	CASSPSPLLNQPQHF
14	once	TRBV10-1	TRBD2	TRBJ2-5	TGCGCCAGCAGCACTAGCGGGAGGGAAGAGACCCAGTACTTC	CASSTSGREETQYF
12	.	TRBV29-1	.	TRBJ1-1	TGCAGCGTCGTGGGGGGTCGCACTGAAGCTTTCTTT	CSVVGGRTEAFF
17	many	TRBV7-9	.	TRBJ1-1	TGTGCCAGCAGTTTAAACGAGGGGACACCTAAGAACACTGAAGCTTTCTTT	CASSLNEGTPKNTEAFF
14	.	TRBV24-1	TRBD1	TRBJ1-2	TGTGCCACCAGTGACACAAACAGGGGTGAAGGCTACACCTTC	CATSDTNRGEGYTF
14	.	TRBV9	.	TRBJ1-1	TGTGCCAGCAGCGTAACGGGAGGGAAGGCTGAAGCTTTCTTT	CASSVTGGKAEAFF
17	.	TRBV27	.	TRBJ1-6	TGTGCCAGCAGTAGGAAGTTGGGGAGCTCCTATAATTCACCCCTCCACTTT	CASSRKLGSSYNSPLHF
16	.	TRBV15	TRBD1	TRBJ2-5	TGTGCCACCAGCAGAGGAGGACAGGGGGCAGGAGAGACCCAGTACTTC	CATSRGGQGAGETQYF
15	.	TRBV5-8	.	TRBJ1-5	TGTGCCAGCAGCCCCCGGGGGAAGAGCAATCAGCCCCAGCATTTT	CASSPRGKSNQPQHF
15	once	TRBV15	TRBD2	TRBJ2-7	TGTGCCACCAGCAGCGGGACTAGCGGGAACCGCGAGCAGTACTTC	CATSSGTSGNREQYF
13	once	TRBV5-4	TRBD1	TRBJ2-7	TGTGCCAGCAGCTGGGACAGGGCCTACGAGCAGTACTTC	CASSWDRAYEQYF
16	.	TRBV5-6	TRBD1	TRBJ1-5	TGTGCCAGCAGCTTGGGGAGGACAGGGGGCAATCAGCCCCAGCATTTT	CASSLGRTGGNQPQHF
15	once	TRBV5-6	TRBD1	TRBJ1-1	TGTGCCAGCAGCTTGGAGGGACAGGGGCACACTGAAGCTTTCTTT	CASSLEGQGHTEAFF
17	few	TRBV5-1	TRBD1	TRBJ1-1	TGCGCCAGCAGCTTGGGGGACAGGGAACTCCTCAACACTGAAGCTTTCTTT	CASSLGDRELLNTEAFF